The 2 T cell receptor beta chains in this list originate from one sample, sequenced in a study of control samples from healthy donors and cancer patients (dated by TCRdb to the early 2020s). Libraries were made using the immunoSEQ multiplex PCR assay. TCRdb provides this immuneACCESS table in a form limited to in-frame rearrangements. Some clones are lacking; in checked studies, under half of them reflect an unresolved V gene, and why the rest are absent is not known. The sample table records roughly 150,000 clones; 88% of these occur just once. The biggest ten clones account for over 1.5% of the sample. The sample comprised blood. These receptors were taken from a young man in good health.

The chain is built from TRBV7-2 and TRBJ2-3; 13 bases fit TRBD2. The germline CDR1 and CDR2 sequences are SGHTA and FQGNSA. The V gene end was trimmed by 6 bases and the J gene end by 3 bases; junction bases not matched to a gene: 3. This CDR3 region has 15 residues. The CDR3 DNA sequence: TGTGCCAGCAGGACTAGCGGGGGGAAAACAGATACGCAGTATTTT. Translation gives CASRTSGGKTDTQYF.

CDR3 bases: TGTGCCAGCAGCTTATCTCTGCCTGCTGGAAACACCATATATTTT. Translated, it gives CASSLSLPAGNTIYF. The rearrangement uses TRBV7-8 and TRBJ1-3; D not certain. CDR1 and CDR2 (germline): SGHVS, FQNEAQ. The CDR3 contains 15 residues. Trimming cost V 2 bases and J 2 bases, with 10 bases left between them. The full variable domain, in which reference TRBV7-8 and TRBJ1-3 provide the parts outside the CDR3, is GAGVSQSPRYKVAKRGQDVALRCDPISGHVSLFWYQQALGQGPEFLTYFQNEAQLDKSGLPSDRFFAERPEGSVSTLKIQRTQQEDSAVYLCASSLSLPAGNTIYFGEGSWLTVV.